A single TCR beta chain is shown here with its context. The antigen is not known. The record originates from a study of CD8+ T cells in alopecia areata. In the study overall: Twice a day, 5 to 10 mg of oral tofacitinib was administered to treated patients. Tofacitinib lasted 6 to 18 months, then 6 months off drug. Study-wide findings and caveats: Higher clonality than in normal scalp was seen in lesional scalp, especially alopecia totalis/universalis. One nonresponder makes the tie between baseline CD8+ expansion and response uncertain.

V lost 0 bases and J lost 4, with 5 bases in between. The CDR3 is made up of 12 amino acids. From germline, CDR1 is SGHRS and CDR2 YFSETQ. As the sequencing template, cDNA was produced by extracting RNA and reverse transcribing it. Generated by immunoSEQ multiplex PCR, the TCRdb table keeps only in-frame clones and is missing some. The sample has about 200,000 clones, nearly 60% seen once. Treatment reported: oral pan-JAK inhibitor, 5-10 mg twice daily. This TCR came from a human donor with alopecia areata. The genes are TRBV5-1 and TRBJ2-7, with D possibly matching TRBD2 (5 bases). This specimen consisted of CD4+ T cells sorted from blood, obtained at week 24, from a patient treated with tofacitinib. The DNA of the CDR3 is TGCGCCAGCAGCTTGGGGGAGTACGAGCAGTACTTC. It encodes CASSLGEYEQYF. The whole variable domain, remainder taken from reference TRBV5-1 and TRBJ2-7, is KAGVTQTPRYLIKTRGQQVTLSCSPISGHRSVSWYQQTPGQGLQFLFEYFSETQRNKGNFPGRFSGRQFSNSRSEMNVSTLELGDSALYLCASSLGEYEQYFGPGTRLTVT.